One and the same sample provided the 8 T cell receptor beta chains below, sequenced in a study of regulatory T cells in long-lasting Graves disease listed by TCRdb under 2021. The library relied on multiplex PCR. Sequenced on an Illumina HiSeq 4000. TCR beta libraries were built with iRepertoire HTBI primers and Arm-PCR amplification of CDR3 regions. TCRdb redid the processing of the public reads, applying fastp at Q25 and MiXCR, and retained in-frame beta chains. Entries are consolidated by CDR3 protein sequence, retaining the most common genes and DNA. The sample contains approximately 470,000 distinct CDR3 sequences, 15% to 20% of them found a single time. 12% of the sample is in the top ten clones. Read against the paper, the sample's time point label means: newly diagnosed GD, antithyroid drugs for less than 3 months. For both TCR sequencing and RNA sequencing, RNA was extracted from PBMCs in TRIzol.

This same sample was also taken into another study, of T cells in Graves' hyperthyroidism and ophthalmopathy.

This specimen was peripheral blood mononuclear cells (PBMCs), taken at new diagnosis, from a patient treated with antithyroid drugs. These receptor sequences come from a man aged 40-49 years with Graves disease. Donor details come from another sample of the same person, matched by shared clones.

This clonotype was seen ten or more times. The chain is built from TRBV20-1 and TRBJ1-2; weak D call: TRBD1 (5 bases). The CDR3 totals 14 residues. Germline loops: CDR1 DFQATT, CDR2 SNEGSKA (reference sequence). V lost 3 bases and J 4 bases, leaving 15 bases between the germline ends. In DNA, the CDR3 is TGCAGTGCTAGGACGCCCAGGGATGCCTATGGCTACACCTTC. It encodes CSARTPRDAYGYTF.

At least ten counts were recorded for this clonotype. This chain links TRBV7-9 with TRBJ2-1, with D uncertain. The CDR3 sequence is 13 residues long. The V end was cut by 0 bases, the J end by 15 bases, with 15 bases between. Germline CDR1 reads SEHNR; CDR2 reads FQNEAQ (reference sequence). The CDR3 coding sequence is TGTGCCAGCAGCTTAGCGTGGGCTCTCCCAGGGTTCTTC. The encoded protein is CASSLAWALPGFF.

This clonotype was picked up a small number of times. CDR3 nucleotides: TGTGCCAGTAGTATAGCGGCAGCCACCGGGGAGCTGTTTTTT. As protein: CASSIAAATGELFF. This chain links TRBV19 with TRBJ2-2; D is ambiguous. V was pared by 1 base and J by 4 bases, with 7 bases between. Per germline, CDR1 LNHDA and CDR2 SQIVND (reference sequence). This CDR3 is built from 14 residues.

The gene calls are TRBV27 and TRBJ1-2; D unclear. The V gene lost 3 bases and the J gene lost 1 base, with 15 bases spanning the gap. The length of the CDR3 is 16 residues. CDR1 MNHEY and CDR2 SMNVEV come from the germline V gene (reference sequence). For the CDR3, the DNA is TGTGCCAGCAGTTTTGTCGCAGGATCCCTTAACTATGGCTACACCTTC. This sequence encodes CASSFVAGSLNYGYTF.

This clonotype was observed at least ten times. The chain joins TRBV6-5 to TRBJ2-1; the match to TRBD2 covers 8 bases. V lost 4 bases, J lost 2 bases, and 7 bases stayed unmatched. The CDR3 contains 16 residues. In germline, CDR1 is MNHEY, CDR2 SVGAGI. The CDR3 DNA is TGTGCCAGCAGTTCAATTCCGGGACTAGCCTACAATGAGCAGTTCTTC. It codes for CASSSIPGLAYNEQFF.

This clonotype was seen only a few times. This chain joins TRBV28 and TRBJ2-4; D call uncertain. Deletions cut 6 bases from V and 8 bases from J, with 8 bases between. The germline gives CDR1 MDHEN, CDR2 SYDVKM. The CDR3 totals 11 residues. The CDR3 spells CASSPGYIQYF. CDR3 DNA: TGTGCCAGCAGCCCTGGGTACATTCAGTACTTC.

This clonotype was seen ten or more times. The rearrangement uses TRBV30 and TRBJ2-5, with D uncertain. Looked up from germline, CDR1 is GTSNPN and CDR2 is SVGIG (reference sequence). The length of the CDR3 is 12 residues. The V and J ends lost 5 bases and 6 bases respectively, with 13 bases between them. CDR3 coding DNA: TGTGCCTGGGACACTACATCACAGACCCAGTACTTC. Amino acid sequence: CAWDTTSQTQYF.

The chain joins TRBV7-2 to TRBJ2-2; maybe TRBD2 (5 bases). The V gene lost 1 base and the J gene lost 6 bases, with 12 bases spanning the gap. Germline V gives CDR1 SGHTA, CDR2 FQGNSA. This CDR3 spans 15 amino acids. This CDR3 is CASSLDSRESGELFF. CDR3 nucleotides: TGTGCCAGCAGCTTAGATTCCCGGGAATCCGGGGAGCTGTTTTTT.